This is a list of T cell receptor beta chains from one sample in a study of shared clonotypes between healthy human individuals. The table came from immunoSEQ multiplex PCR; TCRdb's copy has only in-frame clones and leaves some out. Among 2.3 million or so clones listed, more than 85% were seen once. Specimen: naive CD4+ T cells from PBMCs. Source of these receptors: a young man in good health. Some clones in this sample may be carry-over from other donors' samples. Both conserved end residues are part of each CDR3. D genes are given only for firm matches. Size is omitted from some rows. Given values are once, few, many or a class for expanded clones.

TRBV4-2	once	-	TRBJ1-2	CASSQDRGDNYGYTF	TGTGCCAGCAGCCAAGATCGGGGGGATAACTATGGCTACACCTTC
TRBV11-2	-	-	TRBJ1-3	CASSSGQFYSGNTIYF	TGTGCCAGCAGCTCCGGACAGTTTTACTCTGGAAACACCATATATTTT
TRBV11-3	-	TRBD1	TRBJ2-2	CASSAGRTGTSTGELFF	TGTGCCAGCAGCGCCGGTAGGACAGGGACGTCCACCGGGGAGCTGTTTTTT
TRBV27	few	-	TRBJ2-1	CASSTWGEQFF	TGTGCCAGCAGTACGTGGGGGGAGCAGTTCTTC
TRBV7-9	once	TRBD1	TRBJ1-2	CASGRGDGYTF	TGTGCCAGCGGCAGGGGGGACGGCTACACCTTC
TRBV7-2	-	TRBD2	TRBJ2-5	CASSLAGLGGETQYF	TGTGCCAGCAGCTTAGCGGGACTAGGGGGTGAGACCCAGTACTTC
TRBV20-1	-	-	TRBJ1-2	CSASRGGYTF	TGCAGTGCTAGCCGGGGGGGCTACACCTTC
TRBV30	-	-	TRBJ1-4	CAWGTSVTNEKLFF	TGTGCCTGGGGGACGAGCGTTACTAATGAAAAACTGTTTTTT
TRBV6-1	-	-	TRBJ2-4	CASSDRDNRDKNIQYF	TGTGCCAGCAGTGATCGGGATAACAGGGATAAAAACATTCAGTACTTC
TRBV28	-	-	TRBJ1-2	CASRGLDYGYTF	TGTGCCAGCAGGGGGTTGGACTATGGCTACACCTTC
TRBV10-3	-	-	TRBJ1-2	CAISEQGTYGYTF	TGTGCCATCAGTGAACAGGGCACCTATGGCTACACCTTC
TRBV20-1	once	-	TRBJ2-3	CSARWPDTQYF	TGCAGTGCTAGGTGGCCCGATACGCAGTATTTT
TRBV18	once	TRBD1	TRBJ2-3	CASSLTGGATDTQYF	TGTGCCAGCTCACTGACAGGGGGCGCAACAGATACGCAGTATTTT
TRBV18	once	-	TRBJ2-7	CASSPPTSTYEQYF	TGTGCCAGCTCACCACCAACGTCAACCTACGAGCAGTACTTC
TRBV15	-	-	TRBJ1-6	CATSRGAVDPSPLHF	TGTGCCACCAGCAGAGGGGCCGTGGATCCCTCACCCCTCCACTTT
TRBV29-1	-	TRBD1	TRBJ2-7	CSVAQGPRNYEQYF	TGCAGCGTAGCACAGGGGCCGCGGAACTACGAGCAGTACTTC
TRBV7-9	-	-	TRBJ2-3	CASSLVRQTSTDTQYF	TGTGCCAGCAGCTTAGTTCGGCAGACTAGCACAGATACGCAGTATTTT
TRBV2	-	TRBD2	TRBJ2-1	CASRELAGGTYNEQFF	TGTGCCAGCAGGGAACTAGCGGGAGGAACCTACAATGAGCAGTTCTTC
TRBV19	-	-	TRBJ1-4	CASTRKVSGTNEKLFF	TGTGCCAGTACCCGTAAGGTATCGGGCACTAATGAAAAACTGTTTTTT
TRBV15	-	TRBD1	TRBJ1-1	CATSIDRVGTEAFF	TGTGCCACCAGCATAGACAGGGTCGGCACTGAAGCTTTCTTT
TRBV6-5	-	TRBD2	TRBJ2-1	CASNSLAGVVREQFF	TGTGCCAGCAACTCGTTAGCGGGAGTTGTACGGGAGCAGTTCTTC
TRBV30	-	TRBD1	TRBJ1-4	CAWTPGQGGGLKLFF	TGTGCCTGGACCCCTGGACAGGGTGGGGGTTTGAAACTGTTTTTT
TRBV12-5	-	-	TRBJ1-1	CASGSGRMNTEAFF	TGTGCTAGTGGTTCTGGTCGCATGAACACTGAAGCTTTCTTT
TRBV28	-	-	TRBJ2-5	CASSFISGSLGRETQYF	TGTGCCAGCAGTTTTATCTCGGGCAGCCTTGGGCGAGAGACCCAGTACTTC
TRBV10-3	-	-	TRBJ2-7	CAISAVIQGNEQYF	TGTGCCATCAGTGCGGTCATACAGGGCAACGAGCAGTACTTC
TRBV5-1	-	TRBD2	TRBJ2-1	CASSLTGGGDEQFF	TGCGCCAGCAGCTTGACGGGAGGAGGCGATGAGCAGTTCTTC
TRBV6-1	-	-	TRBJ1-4	CASSERGADEKLFF	TGTGCCAGCAGTGAAAGGGGGGCCGATGAAAAACTGTTTTTT
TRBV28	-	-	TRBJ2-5	CASSPGLYQETQYF	TGTGCCAGCAGTCCGGGACTGTACCAAGAGACCCAGTACTTC
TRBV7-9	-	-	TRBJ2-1	CASSSPPQLAQSEQFF	TGTGCCAGCAGCTCCCCGCCTCAACTGGCCCAAAGTGAGCAGTTCTTC
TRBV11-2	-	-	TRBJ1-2	CASSQGVHYGYTF	TGTGCCAGCAGCCAAGGCGTTCACTATGGCTACACCTTC
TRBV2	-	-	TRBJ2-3	CASSRGVPDTQYF	TGTGCCAGCAGCAGGGGGGTTCCAGATACGCAGTATTTT
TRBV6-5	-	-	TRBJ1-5	CASAPGEGSNQPQHF	TGTGCCAGCGCCCCCGGGGAGGGCAGTAATCAGCCCCAGCATTTT
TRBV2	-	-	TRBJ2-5	CASSEAPIAETQYF	TGTGCCAGCAGTGAAGCGCCCATTGCGGAGACCCAGTACTTC
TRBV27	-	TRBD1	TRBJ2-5	CASSPTGGETQYF	TGTGCCAGCAGTCCGACAGGGGGAGAGACCCAGTACTTC
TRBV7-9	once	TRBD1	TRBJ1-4	CASSLRGRGGNEKLFF	TGTGCCAGCAGCTTGAGGGGGCGCGGTGGTAATGAAAAACTGTTTTTT
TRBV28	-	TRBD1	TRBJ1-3	CASSTAGTGAGNTIYF	TGTGCCAGCAGCACTGCCGGGACAGGGGCTGGAAACACCATATATTTT
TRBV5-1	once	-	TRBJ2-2	CASSQEPTSGELFF	TGCGCCAGCAGCCAGGAGCCAACAAGCGGGGAGCTGTTTTTT
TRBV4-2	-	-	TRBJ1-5	CASSQESGNQPQHF	TGTGCCAGCAGCCAAGAAAGTGGGAATCAGCCCCAGCATTTT